Each of the 28 T cell receptor beta chains below was sequenced from the same sample in a study of blood T cells in healthy people across ages. A second 7 to 11 cycle PCR used barcoded and J-beta primers. TCRdb processed the 5' RACE reads anew with MiXCR; each CDR3 protein has one entry. The repertoire holds under 2,000,000 distinct CDR3 sequences, around 50% seen once, with 2% to 2.5% in the top ten. Sequenced: blood. These receptors came from a woman between 40 and 55 years old in good health.

In nucleotides, the CDR3 is TGTGCCAGCAGTTCCGACAGGGGGAATGGGGTAGCCAAAAACATTCAGTACTTC. Translated: CASSSDRGNGVAKNIQYF. The chain links TRBV27 to TRBJ2-4; 9 bases match TRBD1. Germline V gives CDR1 MNHEY, CDR2 SMNVEV (reference sequence). J was trimmed by 0 bases and V by 4 bases; bases with no gene match: 10. CDR3 size: 18 residues.

This clonotype was observed a few times. This chain connects TRBV12-3 or TRBV12-4 to TRBJ2-5; 9 bases map to TRBD1. The CDR3 length is 15 residues. V lost 5 bases to trimming and J lost 5 bases; unmatched junction nucleotides: 9. CDR3 residues: CASSAQQGAVETQYF. The CDR3 bases are TGTGCCAGCAGTGCGCAACAGGGGGCGGTTGAGACCCAGTACTTC.

This clonotype has a handful of counts. The chain joins TRBV4-1 to TRBJ2-1, with TRBD2 matching 9 bases. Germline CDR1 is MGHRA and CDR2 is YSYEKL. With V trimmed by 2 bases and J by 2 bases, 7 bases remained unmatched. The CDR3 totals 17 residues. CDR3 DNA: TGCGCCAGCAGCCAAACAGCGGGGGGACTAACCTACAATGAGCAGTTCTTC. Protein: CASSQTAGGLTYNEQFF.

The rearrangement uses TRBV5-1 and TRBJ2-4, with D possibly called TRBD1 or TRBD2 (6 bases each). The CDR3 sequence is 17 residues long. V was trimmed by 0 bases and J by 0 bases, leaving 13 bases between them. Germline assignment: CDR1 SGHRS and CDR2 YFSETQ. CDR3 DNA sequence: TGCGCCAGCAGCTTGGAGGGACGGGGGCTAGCCAAAAACATTCAGTACTTC. Its protein product is CASSLEGRGLAKNIQYF.

The chain employs TRBV6-6 and TRBJ1-2, with D possibly TRBD1 on 5 matching bases. Deletions cut 2 bases from V and 3 bases from J, with 16 bases between. The CDR3 is made up of 16 amino acids. CDR1 and CDR2 from the germline V gene are MNHNY and SVGAGI (reference sequence). The CDR3 sequence is CASSYGSTRGDYGYTF. The DNA for the CDR3 is TGTGCCAGCAGTTACGGTTCGACCCGAGGGGACTATGGCTACACCTTC.

This rearrangement joins TRBV29-1 to TRBJ2-5; D uncertain. Per the germline V gene, CDR1 is SQVTM and CDR2 is ANQGSEA. This CDR3 has 12 residues. V was cut by 4 bases and J by 3 bases, with 9 bases left in between. The CDR3 DNA reads TGCAGCGTTGTAGAACAGAAAGAGACCCAGTACTTC. Translated, it gives CSVVEQKETQYF.

The V and J genes are TRBV7-9 and TRBJ2-7, with 7 bases matching TRBD1. In germline, CDR1 is SEHNR, CDR2 FQNEAQ (reference sequence). The CDR3 totals 15 residues. The V gene end was trimmed by 5 bases and the J gene end by 2 bases; junction bases not matched to a gene: 9. The CDR3 nucleotides are TGTGCCAGCAGCGGGACAGACGTGTTAGCCTACGAGCAGTACTTC. Its translation is CASSGTDVLAYEQYF.

This clonotype was counted a few times. At one of its ends the junction is not consistent with the germline gene, which may arise from a read error. This chain uses TRBV7-7 with TRBJ2-1, with TRBD2 as a possible D gene (6 bases). This CDR3 has 16 residues. Germline lookup yields CDR1 SSHAT and CDR2 FNYEAQ (reference sequence). The CDR3 loop is CASSLEGLRPYNEQFF. For the CDR3, the DNA is TGTGCTAGCAGCTTAGAGGGACTCAGGCCCTACAATGAGCAGTTCTTC.

The rearrangement uses TRBV20-1 and TRBJ1-5; a possible D gene is TRBD1 (5 bases). Germline CDR1 DFQATT, CDR2 SNEGSKA (reference sequence). V was cut by 1 base and J by 10 bases, with 23 bases left in between. This CDR3 is built from 16 residues. The CDR3 loop reads CSARVSGGRIVFPQHF. In DNA, the CDR3 is TGCAGTGCTAGAGTCTCTGGGGGGAGGATCGTTTTTCCCCAGCATTTT.

The rearrangement links TRBV12-3 or TRBV12-4 to TRBJ2-1, with 7 bases matching TRBD1. J lost 10 bases, V lost 0 bases, and 9 bases had no gene match. The CDR3 extends over 15 amino acids. The CDR3 reads CASSLAGQGGWEQFF. The DNA of the CDR3 is TGTGCCAGCAGTTTAGCGGGACAAGGGGGCTGGGAGCAGTTCTTC.

The chain recombines TRBV6-5 with TRBJ1-6, with no clear D. The CDR3 has 15 amino acids. The V gene's germline CDR1 is MNHEY and CDR2 SVGAGI. The V and J ends lost 2 bases and 5 bases respectively, with 10 bases between them. The CDR3 DNA follows: TGTGCCAGCAGTTACGGAGGGCGAAATAATTCACCCCTCCACTTT. The encoded protein is CASSYGGRNNSPLHF.

This chain uses TRBV7-3 with TRBJ1-2, with D unresolved. Germline loops: CDR1 SGHTA, CDR2 FQGTGA. Trimming took 5 bases from V and 8 from J, leaving 9 bases between them. The CDR3 has 11 amino acids. CDR3 protein: CASSTLKGYTF. The CDR3 DNA sequence: TGTGCCAGCAGCACCCTAAAGGGCTACACCTTC.

The chain has TRBV7-6 and TRBJ2-7; D gene ambiguous. The CDR3 consists of 15 residues. Germline V CDR1 and CDR2: SGHVS, FNYEAQ. V lost 5 bases to trimming and J lost 0 bases, with 14 bases between them. CDR3 in amino acids: CASSAGLGYSYEQYF. DNA for the CDR3: TGTGCCAGCAGCGCCGGTTTAGGATACTCCTACGAGCAGTACTTC.

The CDR3 DNA reads TGTGCCAGCAAACGGGATAAAGCTGAGACCCAGTACTTC. The encoded protein is CASKRDKAETQYF. The chain is built from TRBV6-4 and TRBJ2-5, with D perhaps matching TRBD2 (5 bases). CDR1 and CDR2 from the germline V gene are MRHNA and SNTAGT. V lost 7 bases and J 5 bases, leaving 14 bases between the germline ends. This CDR3 spans 13 amino acids.

The rearrangement joins TRBV20-1 to TRBJ1-2, with D perhaps TRBD1 (5 bases). Germline assignment: CDR1 DFQATT and CDR2 SNEGSKA (reference sequence). V lost 4 bases, J lost 8 bases, and 23 bases lay in between. This CDR3 spans 15 amino acids. CDR3 in DNA: TGCAGTGCTACCGGGGGGGGTGCGGTAGGCCGAGGCTACACCTTC. Amino acids: CSATGGGAVGRGYTF.

This clonotype appeared a few times. J is TRBJ2-3 and V is TRBV2; D uncertain. From germline, CDR1 is SNHLY and CDR2 FYNNEI. V lost 3 bases to trimming and J lost 4 bases, with 8 bases between them. This CDR3 region has 13 residues. CDR3 in DNA: TGTGCCAGCAGTGACCTTGGAGCAGATACGCAGTATTTT. Translating it yields CASSDLGADTQYF.

This chain connects TRBV12-3 or TRBV12-4 to TRBJ2-7; the D gene could be TRBD1 or TRBD2 (5 bases each). The J call may not be correct, given that the DNA end is closer to TRBJ2-5. The CDR3 is made up of 14 amino acids. CDR3 nucleotides: TGTGCCAGCAGTTTATCTAGGGACGGGGAGACCCAGTACTTC. It yields the protein CASSLSRDGETQYF.

The chain recombines TRBV5-4 with TRBJ1-2; D is uncertain. The V end was cut by 0 bases, the J end by 4 bases, with 13 bases between. The CDR3 is 15 amino acids. Germline CDR1 SGHNT, CDR2 YYREEE (reference sequence). The CDR3 is CASSLEDPLLYGYTF. The CDR3 DNA sequence: TGTGCCAGCAGCTTGGAAGACCCATTGCTCTATGGCTACACCTTC.

V and J are TRBV11-2 and TRBJ2-6; D is possibly TRBD1 or TRBD2 (6 bases each). Germline V CDR1 and CDR2: SGHAT, FQNNGV. The CDR3 is made up of 16 amino acids. Trimming took off 3 bases at V and 4 bases at J, with 13 bases between the two ends. The CDR3 region has the DNA TGTGCCAGCAGCTTCCCTCGGGGGCAGGGGGCCAACGTCCTGACTTTC. The encoded protein is CASSFPRGQGANVLTF.

The gene calls are TRBV7-2 and TRBJ2-3; D not certain. The CDR3 has 14 residues. Germline V CDR1 and CDR2: SGHTA, FQGNSA. V lost 1 base and J lost 4, with 9 bases in between. CDR3 sequence (DNA): TGTACCAGCAGCTTAGAAGGAGCAGCAGATACGCAGTATTTT. Protein product: CTSSLEGAADTQYF.

The chain recombines TRBV9 with TRBJ2-3; 11 nucleotides match TRBD2. Trimming removed 2 bases from V and 4 bases from J; junction bases left unmatched: 9. Germline CDR1 reads SGDLS; CDR2 reads YYNGEE. This CDR3 has 17 amino acids. Here the CDR3 DNA reads TGTGCCAGCAGCGTTCCTTTAGCGGGGGGGCCCGCAGATACGCAGTATTTT. Its protein product is CASSVPLAGGPADTQYF.

This clonotype was counted only a few times. This chain joins TRBV2 and TRBJ2-5, with D hard to call. The CDR3 has 13 amino acids. Germline-derived CDR1 and CDR2 are SNHLY and FYNNEI. Trimming removed 1 base from V and 7 bases from J, with 10 bases in between. CDR3 protein: CASSEDGFGTQYF. CDR3 bases: TGTGCCAGCAGTGAAGACGGTTTTGGGACCCAGTACTTC.

CDR3 in amino acids: CAIMETAGQETQYF. In DNA, the CDR3 is TGTGCCATCATGGAGACAGCTGGCCAAGAGACCCAGTACTTC. The chain links TRBV10-3 to TRBJ2-5, with D possibly being TRBD1 (5 bases). CDR3 length: 14 amino acids. CDR1 ENHRY and CDR2 SYGVKD come from the germline V gene. V was clipped by 7 bases and J by 1 base, with 13 bases between them.

The V gene is TRBV20-1, the J gene TRBJ2-4; TRBD2 might be the D (6 bases). Trimming left V 7 bases short and J 1 base short, with 20 bases between. The germline V gene encodes CDR1 DFQATT and CDR2 SNEGSKA (reference sequence). The CDR3 is 16 amino acids. The CDR3 sequence is CSGVAGWGEAKNIQYF. CDR3 nucleotide sequence: TGCAGTGGAGTGGCGGGATGGGGTGAGGCCAAAAACATTCAGTACTTC.

This chain connects TRBV6-5 to TRBJ2-7; TRBD1 agrees at 8 bases. V gave up 5 bases and J gave up 9 bases; unmatched junction bases: 15. CDR3 size: 15 residues. CDR1 is MNHEY and CDR2 is SVGAGI in the germline V gene. The CDR3: CASSLTGTGISGQYF. CDR3 DNA: TGTGCCAGCAGTCTTACCGGGACAGGTATTAGCGGGCAGTACTTC.

This clonotype was seen once. The chain combines TRBV28 with TRBJ2-1; 10 nucleotides line up with TRBD2. Germline lookup yields CDR1 MDHEN and CDR2 SYDVKM. This CDR3 region has 18 residues. The junction had 8 bases not matched to a gene; V was cut back by 3 bases and J by 0 bases. In nucleotides, the CDR3 is TGTGCCAGCAGTTTCCCCCAGGCTAGCGGGGGCTCCTACAATGAGCAGTTCTTC. Amino acids: CASSFPQASGGSYNEQFF.

The J gene is TRBJ2-3, the V gene TRBV5-5; D remains unclear. The germline gives CDR1 SGHKS, CDR2 YYEKEE (reference sequence). V lost 1 base and J 3 bases, leaving 15 bases between the germline ends. This CDR3 region has 16 residues. CDR3 protein: CASSLRKVAGTDTQYF. Written as DNA, the CDR3 is TGTGCCAGCAGCTTGAGGAAAGTAGCAGGAACAGATACGCAGTATTTT.

The DNA for the CDR3 is TGTGCCAGCAGCTTAGTAGGGACAGGGGGGGACAATGAGCAGTTCTTC. Its protein is CASSLVGTGGDNEQFF. The gene calls are TRBV7-2 and TRBJ2-1; 11 positions agree with TRBD1. The CDR3 is 16 amino acids. Germline values: CDR1 SGHTA, CDR2 FQGNSA. V lost 1 base and J lost 5; bases outside the gene matches: 4.